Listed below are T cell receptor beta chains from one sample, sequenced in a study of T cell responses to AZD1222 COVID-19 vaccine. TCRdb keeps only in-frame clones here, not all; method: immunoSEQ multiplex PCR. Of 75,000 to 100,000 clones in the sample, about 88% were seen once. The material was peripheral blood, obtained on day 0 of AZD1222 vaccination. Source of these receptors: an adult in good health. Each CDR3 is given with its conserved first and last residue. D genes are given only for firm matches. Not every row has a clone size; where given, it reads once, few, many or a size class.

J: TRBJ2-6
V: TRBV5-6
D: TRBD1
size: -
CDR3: CASSLGGTGGGSGANVLTF
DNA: TGTGCCAGCAGCTTGGGAGGGACAGGGGGAGGGTCTGGGGCCAACGTCCTGACTTTC

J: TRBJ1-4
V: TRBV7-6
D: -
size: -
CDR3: CASSLERGDEKLFF
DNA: TGTGCCAGCAGCCTCGAGCGGGGTGATGAAAAACTGTTTTTT

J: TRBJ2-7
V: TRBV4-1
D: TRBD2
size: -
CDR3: CASSQDLLAGEQYF
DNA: TGCGCCAGCAGCCAAGATTTACTAGCGGGCGAGCAGTACTTC

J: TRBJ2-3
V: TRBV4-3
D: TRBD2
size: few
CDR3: CASSQDLAGGLTDTQYF
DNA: TGCGCCAGCAGCCAGGACTTAGCGGGGGGGCTAACAGATACGCAGTATTTT

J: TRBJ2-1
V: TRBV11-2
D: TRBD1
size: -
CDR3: CASSQNRQGVDEQFF
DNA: TGTGCCAGCAGCCAAAACCGACAGGGGGTCGATGAGCAGTTCTTC

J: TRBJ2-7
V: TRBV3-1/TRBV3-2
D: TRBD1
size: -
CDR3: CAIFPGQFRYEQYF
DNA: TGTGCCATTTTTCCGGGACAGTTTAGGTACGAGCAGTACTTC

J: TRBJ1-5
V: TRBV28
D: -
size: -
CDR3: CASSLTGQVQPQHF
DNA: TGTGCCAGCAGTTTAACGGGGCAAGTGCAGCCCCAGCATTTT

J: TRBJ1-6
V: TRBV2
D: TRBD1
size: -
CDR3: CASSPRDRVFNSPLHF
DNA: TGTGCCAGCAGTCCCCGGGACAGGGTCTTTAATTCACCCCTCCACTTT

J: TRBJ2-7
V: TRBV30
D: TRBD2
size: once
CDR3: CAWSPTPGGSYEQYF
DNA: TGTGCCTGGAGTCCCACCCCGGGGGGGTCCTACGAGCAGTACTTC

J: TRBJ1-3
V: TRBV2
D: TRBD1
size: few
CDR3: CASRQGADTIYF
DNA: TGTGCCAGCAGGCAGGGGGCGGACACCATATATTTT

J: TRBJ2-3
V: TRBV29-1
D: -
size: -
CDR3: CSGWDGQVVDTQYF
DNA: TGCAGCGGTTGGGACGGCCAAGTGGTAGATACGCAGTATTTT

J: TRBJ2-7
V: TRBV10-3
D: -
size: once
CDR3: CAILRDRSYEQYF
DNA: TGTGCCATACTACGGGACCGCTCCTACGAGCAGTACTTC

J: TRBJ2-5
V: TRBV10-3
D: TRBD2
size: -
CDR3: CAIRPGLADLQETQYF
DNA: TGTGCCATCAGGCCGGGACTAGCGGATCTCCAAGAGACCCAGTACTTC

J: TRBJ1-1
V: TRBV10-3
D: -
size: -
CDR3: CAISDGGRAFF
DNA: TGTGCCATCAGTGATGGGGGAAGAGCTTTCTTT

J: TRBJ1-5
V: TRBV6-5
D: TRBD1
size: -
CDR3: CASRPDRGGNQPQHF
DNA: TGTGCCAGCAGGCCGGACAGGGGTGGCAATCAGCCCCAGCATTTT

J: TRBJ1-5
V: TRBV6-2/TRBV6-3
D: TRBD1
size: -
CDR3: CASSRQGTQPQHF
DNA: TGTGCCAGCAGCAGACAGGGTACTCAGCCCCAGCATTTT

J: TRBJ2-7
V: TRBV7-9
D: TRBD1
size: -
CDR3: CASSSSRDRAYEQYF
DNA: TGTGCCAGCAGCTCTAGCCGGGACAGGGCCTACGAGCAGTACTTC

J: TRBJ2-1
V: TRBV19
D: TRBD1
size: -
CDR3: CASSIWTGGYYNEQFF
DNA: TGTGCCAGTAGTATCTGGACAGGGGGATATTACAATGAGCAGTTCTTC

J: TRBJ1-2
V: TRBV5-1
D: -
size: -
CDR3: CASSNGTFGGYTF
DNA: TGCGCCAGCAGCAACGGGACGTTTGGTGGCTACACCTTC

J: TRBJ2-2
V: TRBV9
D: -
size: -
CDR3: CASNFQGNTGELFF
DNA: TGTGCCAGCAATTTCCAGGGGAACACCGGGGAGCTGTTTTTT

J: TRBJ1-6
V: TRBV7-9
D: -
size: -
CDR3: CASSSRRDNSPLHF
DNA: TGTGCCAGCAGCTCCAGGAGAGATAATTCACCCCTCCACTTT

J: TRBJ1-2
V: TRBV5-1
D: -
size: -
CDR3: CASSRDAGNYGYTF
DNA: TGCGCCAGCAGCCGGGACGCAGGGAACTATGGCTACACCTTC